Listed here is a single TCR beta chain. The V end was cut by 4 bases, the J end by 5 bases, with 9 bases between. The CDR3 consists of 12 residues. Per the germline V gene, CDR1 is SGHTA and CDR2 is FQGNSA. This entry comes from a study of cytomegalovirus exposure and HLA in healthy donors. TCRdb keeps only in-frame clones here, not all; method: immunoSEQ multiplex PCR. The table shows 70,000 to 75,000 clones, with 90% to 95% occurring only once. This chain uses TRBV7-2 with TRBJ2-7; D not resolved. Source material: PBMCs. The TCR comes from a man between 18 and 35 years old in good health and CMV-seropositive. As DNA, the CDR3 is TGTGCCAGCAGCTATTATTCAGACGAGCAGTACTTC. Protein: CASSYYSDEQYF.